The 27 T cell receptor beta chains in this list originate from one sample, sequenced in a study of blood T cell repertoires in COVID-19. Profiled with immunoSEQ multiplex PCR; TCRdb holds only in-frame clones, not every one. Of about 30,000 clones detected, 70% to 90% appear once; the ten largest clones hold around a tenth. Sequencing was done on a sample of peripheral blood. The receptors were sampled from a human donor in a cohort sampled during active COVID-19.

This clone was seen only once. The chain employs TRBV6-5 and TRBJ1-2; D not resolved. With 6 bases removed from V and 7 bases from J, the gap between germline ends came to 21 bases. The CDR3 is 15 residues long. Germline CDR1 MNHEY, CDR2 SVGAGI. The CDR3 nucleotides are TGTGCCAGCAGCCGTCTTGAGGGTTTAGGATTTGGCTACACCTTC. It encodes CASSRLEGLGFGYTF.

V usage is TRBV11-2 and J usage is TRBJ2-5; TRBD1 agrees at 7 bases. The germline gives CDR1 SGHAT, CDR2 FQNNGV. The CDR3 totals 15 residues. V trimming: 4 bases; J trimming: 6 bases; junction bases outside the gene matches: 11. Written as DNA, the CDR3 is TGTGCCAGCAGCTCCCAGCCGAGGGGGCAGAAGACCCAGTACTTC. Translated: CASSSQPRGQKTQYF.

V gene TRBV7-8 combines with J gene TRBJ1-4, with D possibly being TRBD1 (5 bases). Trimming shortened V by 1 base and J by 6 bases, and 15 bases separated the two germline ends. In germline, CDR1 is SGHVS, CDR2 FQNEAQ. The CDR3 length is 16 residues. CDR3 protein: CASSLEGSGWHEKLFF. In DNA form, the CDR3 reads TGTGCCAGCAGCTTAGAGGGGTCAGGGTGGCATGAAAAACTGTTTTTT.

The chain employs TRBV19 and TRBJ2-1; 7 positions agree with TRBD1. The CDR3 runs 15 residues. Germline V lookup: CDR1 LNHDA, CDR2 SQIVND (reference sequence). J gave up 4 bases and V 5 bases, and 8 bases lay outside the gene matches. CDR3 amino acids: CASSVSGTAYNEQFF. CDR3 coding DNA: TGTGCCAGTAGTGTTTCCGGGACAGCTTACAATGAGCAGTTCTTC.

This chain joins TRBV28 and TRBJ2-2; TRBD2 matches at 13 bases. CDR3 length: 19 amino acids. J gave up 0 bases and V 3 bases, and 7 bases lay outside the gene matches. Germline CDR1 MDHEN, CDR2 SYDVKM. DNA of the CDR3: TGTGCCAGCAGTTTTCTGTTGACTAGCGGGGGGTCGAACACCGGGGAGCTGTTTTTT. Protein: CASSFLLTSGGSNTGELFF. Complete variable domain (other parts from reference TRBV28 and TRBJ2-2): DVKVTQSSRYLVKRTGEKVFLECVQDMDHENMFWYRQDPGLGLRLIYFSYDVKMKEKGDIPEGYSVSREKKERFSLILESASTNQTSMYLCASSFLLTSGGSNTGELFFGEGSRLTVL.

This sequence joins TRBV21-1 and TRBJ1-5; the D call of TRBD1 is as the table states it, not checked on the DNA. TRBV21-1 is marked as a pseudogene. CDR3 length: 17 amino acids. CDR3 in amino acids: CASTPDDRGRRGQPQHF. CDR3 nucleotide sequence: TGTGCCAGCACCCCGGACGACAGGGGGCGCCGCGGTCAGCCCCAGCATTTT.

The genes are TRBV7-2 and TRBJ2-3; 9 bases match TRBD2. J gave up 3 bases and V 1 base, and 5 bases lay outside the gene matches. This CDR3 is 16 amino acids long. Germline CDR1 and CDR2: SGHTA and FQGNSA. Here the CDR3 reads CASSLGRGGRTDTQYF. In nucleotides, the CDR3 is TGTGCCAGCAGCTTAGGGCGGGGGGGCCGAACAGATACGCAGTATTTT.

This clone was seen a few times. V is TRBV6-2 or TRBV6-3 and J is TRBJ1-1, with TRBD1 matching over 9 bases. The V and J ends lost 3 bases and 7 bases, in that order; junction bases with no gene match: 6. The germline gives CDR1 MNHEY, CDR2 SVGEGT. The CDR3 is made up of 14 amino acids. The CDR3 DNA follows: TGTGCCAGCAGTTATCTCCGGGACAGGGATGAAGCTTTCTTT. Protein: CASSYLRDRDEAFF.

V and J are TRBV19 and TRBJ2-6; possible D gene TRBD1, 5 bases. The CDR3 length is 17 residues. V shed 5 bases and J shed 3 bases, with 17 bases lying between them. Looked up from germline, CDR1 is LNHDA and CDR2 is SQIVND (reference sequence). The CDR3 here is CASSFPNRLGGANVLTF. The CDR3 coding sequence is TGTGCCAGTAGTTTTCCAAACAGGCTGGGTGGGGCCAACGTCCTGACTTTC.

This sequence joins TRBV19 and TRBJ1-5; D may be TRBD1 (5 bases). CDR3 length: 15 residues. V gave up 7 bases and J gave up 0 bases, with 13 bases separating them. Germline V gene lookup returns CDR1 LNHDA and CDR2 SQIVND (reference sequence). In DNA form, the CDR3 reads TGTGCCAGTAATGGGGGAGGATCTAGCAATCAGCCCCAGCATTTT. It yields the protein CASNGGGSSNQPQHF.

The V call is TRBV19, the J call TRBJ2-5; TRBD1 matches at 11 bases. The germline V gene encodes CDR1 LNHDA and CDR2 SQIVND (reference sequence). V shed 4 bases and J 2 bases; nucleotides not matched to a gene: 3. The CDR3 has 15 amino acids. CDR3 protein: CASSTGTGGQETQYF. CDR3 nucleotides: TGTGCCAGTAGTACTGGGACAGGGGGACAAGAGACCCAGTACTTC.

The V call is TRBV13, the J call TRBJ2-7, with 11 positions matching TRBD1. In germline, CDR1 is PRHDT, CDR2 FYEKMQ (reference sequence). There are 15 residues in the CDR3. Unmatched junction bases numbered 7, after V lost 5 bases and J lost 4 bases. CDR3 loop: CASSLTGQGAYEQYF. CDR3 DNA sequence: TGTGCCAGCAGCCTGACCGGACAGGGGGCTTACGAGCAGTACTTC.

The CDR3 DNA is TGTGCCAGCAGGACAGGGACTAACTATGGCTACACCTTC. It translates to CASRTGTNYGYTF. The V gene is TRBV6-5, the J gene TRBJ1-2, with 7 bases aligning to TRBD1. CDR1 is MNHEY, CDR2 SVGAGI, per germline. V dropped 6 bases and J dropped 0; count of bases not matched to a gene: 1. The CDR3 loop spans 13 amino acids.

This clone has more than one count but fewer than ten. CDR3 sequence reads: CASRRQQGLYEQYF. CDR3 coding DNA: TGCGCCAGCAGACGGCAACAGGGCCTCTACGAGCAGTACTTC. This chain uses TRBV5-1 with TRBJ2-7; D is possibly TRBD1 (6 bases). The CDR3 covers 14 residues. V dropped 5 bases and J dropped 3 bases, with 15 bases sitting between them. In germline, CDR1 is SGHRS, CDR2 YFSETQ.

The rearrangement joins TRBV21-1 to TRBJ1-1; TRBD1 reflects the table's D call only, with no check against the DNA. TRBV21-1 is termed a pseudogene. The CDR3 has 16 amino acids. The CDR3 protein is CASSTPPGQGGTEAFF. For the CDR3, the DNA is TGTGCCAGCAGCACCCCCCCCGGACAGGGAGGCACTGAAGCTTTCTTT.

The rearrangement joins TRBV9 to TRBJ1-2, with 9 bases matching TRBD1. Per germline, CDR1 SGDLS and CDR2 YYNGEE. V gave up 5 bases and J gave up 5 bases; unmatched junction bases: 4. The CDR3 runs 13 residues. The CDR3 loop reads CASSEGQGYGYTF. CDR3 sequence (DNA): TGTGCCAGCAGTGAGGGACAGGGTTATGGCTACACCTTC.

The chain couples TRBV9 to TRBJ2-2; 8 nucleotides align to TRBD2. The V gene's germline CDR1 is SGDLS and CDR2 YYNGEE. The CDR3 spans 16 residues. With V trimmed by 0 bases and J by 5 bases, 6 bases remained unmatched. CDR3 residues: CASSVGGGRLTGELFF. DNA for the CDR3: TGTGCCAGCAGCGTAGGCGGGGGGCGTTTAACCGGGGAGCTGTTTTTT.

The V call is TRBV6-2 or TRBV6-3, the J call TRBJ2-1; D ambiguous. V was cut by 2 bases and J by 10 bases, with 9 bases left in between. The germline V gene has CDR1 MNHEY and CDR2 SVGEGT. The length of the CDR3 is 12 residues. CDR3 region: CASSYVLAEQFF. CDR3 coding DNA: TGTGCCAGCAGTTACGTCCTCGCGGAGCAGTTCTTC.

This clone was recorded only once. This chain's CDR3 is CASSQYHRGQEREKLFF. Written as DNA, the CDR3 is TGCGCCAGCAGCCAATACCACAGGGGGCAAGAGCGGGAAAAACTGTTTTTT. V is TRBV4-1 and J is TRBJ1-4; TRBD1 aligns across 9 bases. CDR3 length: 17 residues. With V trimmed by 2 bases and J by 8 bases, 12 bases remained unmatched. Germline V gives CDR1 MGHRA, CDR2 YSYEKL.

This clone has just one count. V usage is TRBV5-6 and J usage is TRBJ2-7; tentative D call: TRBD2 (5 bases). Trimming took 0 bases from V and 0 from J, leaving 13 bases between them. The CDR3 loop spans 16 amino acids. Germline CDR1 SGHDT, CDR2 YYEEEE. CDR3 nucleotides: TGTGCCAGCAGCTTGGTTGGAGAGACTACCTCCTACGAGCAGTACTTC. This codes for CASSLVGETTSYEQYF.

V gene TRBV6-6 combines with J gene TRBJ2-2; 8 bases align to TRBD2. This CDR3 region has 15 residues. The germline gives CDR1 MNHNY, CDR2 SVGAGI (reference sequence). V shed 8 bases and J 0 bases; nucleotides not matched to a gene: 5. CDR3 loop: CASCKGLANTGELFF. DNA of the CDR3: TGTGCCAGCTGTAAGGGACTAGCGAACACCGGGGAGCTGTTTTTT.

The V call is TRBV19, the J call TRBJ2-3; TRBD2 aligns across 12 bases. Per germline, CDR1 LNHDA and CDR2 SQIVND (reference sequence). The CDR3 contains 16 residues. V shed 3 bases and J 3 bases; nucleotides not matched to a gene: 4. The CDR3 region is CASSMASGGATDTQYF. The CDR3 nucleotides are TGTGCCAGTAGTATGGCTAGCGGGGGGGCGACAGATACGCAGTATTTT.

On this clone: The CDR3 does not end in the conserved phenylalanine or tryptophan, so this is likely a read error. It is unclear where the CDR3 begins or ends on the DNA, so no DNA is shown, and the CDR3 is as TCRdb lists it. The V and J genes are TRBV19 and TRBJ1-1; no check of the table's D call, TRBD1, against the DNA was made. From its first to its last residue, the CDR3 has 14 amino acids. CDR1 is LNHDA, CDR2 SQIVND, per germline (reference sequence). CDR3 sequence: CASSAGTATWGEEV.

J is TRBJ1-2 and V is TRBV7-2; unclear D gene. V was pared by 5 bases and J by 4 bases, with 14 bases between. The germline V gene encodes CDR1 SGHTA and CDR2 FQGNSA. The CDR3 has 14 amino acids. CDR3: CASSPLGPGYGYTF. CDR3 coding DNA: TGTGCCAGCAGCCCCTTAGGTCCAGGCTATGGCTACACCTTC. The full variable domain, its missing parts supplied by reference TRBV7-2 and TRBJ1-2, is GAGVSQSPSNKVTEKGKDVELRCDPISGHTALYWYRQSLGQGLEFLIYFQGNSAPDKSGLPSDRFSAERTGGSVSTLTIQRTQQEDSAVYLCASSPLGPGYGYTFGSGTRLTVV.

The rearrangement links TRBV5-4 to TRBJ2-5; D is perhaps TRBD1 (6 bases). This CDR3 spans 17 amino acids. The germline V gene has CDR1 SGHNT and CDR2 YYREEE (reference sequence). Between the trimmed V and J ends, which lost 0 bases and 5 bases, there was a span of 20 bases. CDR3 DNA: TGTGCCAGCAGCTTGGGTGGGGCAGGGGTGATCGGGGAGACCCAGTACTTC. Amino acid sequence: CASSLGGAGVIGETQYF.

This chain joins TRBV3-1 (or the pseudogene TRBV3-2) and TRBJ1-2; maybe TRBD1 (6 bases). Trimming left V 4 bases short and J 2 bases short, with 8 bases between. The CDR3 sequence is 13 residues long. Germline V gene sequence: CDR1 LGHDT, CDR2 YNNKEL (reference sequence). CDR3 bases: TGTGCCAGCAGCCCCACAGGGAACTATGGCTACACCTTC. It specifies CASSPTGNYGYTF.

The J gene is TRBJ1-6, the V gene TRBV6-6; 10 positions match TRBD1. V lost 8 bases and J lost 9; bases outside the gene matches: 4. The CDR3 runs 13 residues. The V gene's germline CDR1 is MNHNY and CDR2 SVGAGI (reference sequence). The CDR3 reads CASRRQGASPLHF. CDR3 DNA: TGTGCCAGCCGACGACAGGGGGCTTCACCCCTCCACTTT.